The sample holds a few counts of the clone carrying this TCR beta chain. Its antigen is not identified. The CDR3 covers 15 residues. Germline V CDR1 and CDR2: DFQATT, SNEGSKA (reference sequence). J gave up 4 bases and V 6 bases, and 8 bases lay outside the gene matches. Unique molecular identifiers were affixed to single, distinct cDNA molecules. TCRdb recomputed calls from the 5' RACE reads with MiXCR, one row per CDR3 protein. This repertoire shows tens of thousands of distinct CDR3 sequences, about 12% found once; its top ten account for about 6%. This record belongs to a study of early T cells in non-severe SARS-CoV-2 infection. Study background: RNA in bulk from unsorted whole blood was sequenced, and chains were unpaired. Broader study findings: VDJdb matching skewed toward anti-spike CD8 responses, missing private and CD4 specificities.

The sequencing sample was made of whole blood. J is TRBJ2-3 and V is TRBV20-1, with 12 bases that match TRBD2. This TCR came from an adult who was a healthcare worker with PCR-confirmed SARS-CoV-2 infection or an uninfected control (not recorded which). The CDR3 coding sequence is TGCAGTGCCAAGTGGACTAGCGGGATTTCAGATACGCAGTATTTT. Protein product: CSAKWTSGISDTQYF.